A selection of T cell receptor beta chains follows, all from one sample in a study of blood T cell repertoires in COVID-19. Assay: immunoSEQ multiplex PCR; the TCRdb copy retains only in-frame clones and omits some. The repertoire holds about 230,000 clones, with around 78% as singletons. Sequencing was done on a sample of peripheral blood. These receptor sequences come from a woman in her seventies with active or convalescent COVID-19. The CDR3 runs from the conserved cysteine through the conserved F or W. The order of the fields is D gene, clone size, CDR3 length, V gene, J gene, CDR3 DNA, CDR3 protein. D genes are given only for firm matches. Expanded clones are given a class, and other clones once, few, many or no size at all.

NA	NA	14	TRBV19	TRBJ1-3	TGTGCCAGTAGTATTCGGAGCTCTGGAAACACCATATATTTT	CASSIRSSGNTIYF
NA	NA	17	TRBV7-8	TRBJ2-1	TGTGCCAGCAGCCGCTTGGAGAGCCGCAGCTCCTACAATGAGCAGTTCTTC	CASSRLESRSSYNEQFF
NA	NA	15	TRBV4-2	TRBJ2-3	TGTGCCAGCAGCCAAGAAAGAGGGCGGCCAGATACGCAGTATTTT	CASSQERGRPDTQYF
TRBD2	NA	16	TRBV29-1	TRBJ2-1	TGCAGCGTTGAATATTTTGCGGGAGAGTCCTACAATGAGCAGTTCTTC	CSVEYFAGESYNEQFF
TRBD1	NA	15	TRBV5-4	TRBJ2-1	TGTGCCAGCAGGGGGCAGGGACAGGGGGATGATGAGCAGTTCTTC	CASRGQGQGDDEQFF
NA	NA	17	TRBV18	TRBJ1-5	TGTGCCAGCTCACCAGAGGAGCAGGGTCAGTGGAATCAGCCCCAGCATTTT	CASSPEEQGQWNQPQHF
NA	NA	15	TRBV19	TRBJ1-1	TGTGCCAGTAGTCCGGTTACTAGAGCGGTACGTGAAGCTTTCTTT	CASSPVTRAVREAFF
TRBD1	NA	15	TRBV24-1	TRBJ1-6	TGTGCCACCAGCCACCAGGGGGCCACTAATTCACCCCTCCACTTT	CATSHQGATNSPLHF
TRBD2	NA	15	TRBV18	TRBJ2-3	TGTGCCAGCTCATCGACTAGCGCGCGCACAGATACGCAGTATTTT	CASSSTSARTDTQYF
NA	NA	16	TRBV7-3	TRBJ2-1	TGTGCCAGCAGCAACAACCCGCGGGGTTTGGGCAATGAGCAGTTCTTC	CASSNNPRGLGNEQFF
TRBD1	few	19	TRBV5-1	TRBJ2-6	TGCGCCAGCAGCTCCTTGGGACAGGGGGCTGTAAGTGGGGCCAACGTCCTGACTTTC	CASSSLGQGAVSGANVLTF
TRBD1	NA	15	TRBV10-3	TRBJ2-7	TGTGCCATCAGTGGGGGTGGGACAGGGGGGCACGAGCAGTACTTC	CAISGGGTGGHEQYF
NA	NA	13	TRBV6-5	TRBJ1-1	TGTGCCAGCGTCCAAGGACAGATCTTAGGAGCTTTCTTT	CASVQGQILGAFF
TRBD1	NA	17	TRBV18	TRBJ1-4	TGTGCCAGCTCACCAGTGCAGGGGGAATCAACTAATGAAAAACTGTTTTTT	CASSPVQGESTNEKLFF
NA	NA	13	TRBV3-1/TRBV3-2	TRBJ1-5	TGTGCCAGCAGCCAAGCGGGGGATCAGCCCCAGCATTTT	CASSQAGDQPQHF
NA	NA	14	TRBV5-1	TRBJ1-1	TGCGCCAGCCGACGGAACAGGGTGATGACTGAAGCTTTCTTT	CASRRNRVMTEAFF
NA	NA	14	TRBV28	TRBJ1-2	TGTGCCAGCAAGCAGGGGCACAACCCCTATGGCTACACCTTC	CASKQGHNPYGYTF
NA	NA	14	TRBV2	TRBJ1-4	TGTGCCAGCAGGAGAGGCCTTATAAATGAAAAACTGTTTTTT	CASRRGLINEKLFF
NA	NA	13	TRBV6-2/TRBV6-3	TRBJ1-5	TGTGCCAGCAGTTGGCAGGGCAATCAGCCCCAGCATTTT	CASSWQGNQPQHF
TRBD1	NA	13	TRBV28	TRBJ1-5	TGTGCCAGCACCGAACAGGGGAATCAGCCCCAGCATTTT	CASTEQGNQPQHF
TRBD1	NA	15	TRBV16	TRBJ2-2	TGTGCCAGCAGCCTCCAGGGGGTGAACACCGGGGAGCTGTTTTTT	CASSLQGVNTGELFF
NA	NA	12	TRBV29-1	TRBJ1-1	TGCACCGTTCTTGAGGCTATAGGTGAAGCTTTCTTT	CTVLEAIGEAFF
TRBD2	NA	12	TRBV30	TRBJ2-5	TGTGCCTGCCAATCGGGGGGAGAGACCCAGTACTTC	CACQSGGETQYF
TRBD1	few	13	TRBV2	TRBJ1-2	TGTGCCAGCAGAGGACAGGGGGCGTATGGCTACACCTTC	CASRGQGAYGYTF
TRBD1	few	15	TRBV11-2	TRBJ2-5	TGTGCCAGCAGCTCCGGACAGGGAGTACAAGAGACCCAGTACTTC	CASSSGQGVQETQYF
NA	NA	14	TRBV30	TRBJ2-3	TGTGCCTGGGGAGAGGGGCTAACCACAGATACGCAGTATTTT	CAWGEGLTTDTQYF
NA	once	14	TRBV30	TRBJ1-1	TGTGCCTGGGGGACGGAGGAGATGAACACTGAAGCTTTCTTT	CAWGTEEMNTEAFF
NA	once	13	TRBV11-3	TRBJ2-1	TGTGCCAGCAGCACTCGACAGGTTGGCGAGCAGTTCTTC	CASSTRQVGEQFF
NA	NA	15	TRBV3-1/TRBV3-2	TRBJ2-7	TGTGCCAGCAGCCATCGACTTTCCCATTCCTACGAGCAGTACTTC	CASSHRLSHSYEQYF
NA	NA	13	TRBV7-6	TRBJ2-1	TGTGCCAGCAGCGTAGGGGACTTAGATGAGCAGTTCTTC	CASSVGDLDEQFF
TRBD1	NA	13	TRBV19	TRBJ1-6	TGTGCCAGTAGCCTACAGGGGGATTCACCCCTCCACTTT	CASSLQGDSPLHF
TRBD1	NA	15	TRBV18	TRBJ2-5	TGTGCCAGCTCCGCCAGACAGGGCCGGCAAGAGACCCAGTACTTC	CASSARQGRQETQYF
TRBD2	NA	17	TRBV5-4	TRBJ2-7	TGTGCCAGCAGCTTAGGGACTAGCGGGAGGTCGGCTTACGAGCAGTACTTC	CASSLGTSGRSAYEQYF
NA	NA	15	TRBV6-2/TRBV6-3	TRBJ2-1	TGTGCCAGCAGTTCGAGAGCGGGCCCTTACAATGAGCAGTTCTTC	CASSSRAGPYNEQFF
TRBD1	NA	13	TRBV7-7	TRBJ1-4	TGTGCCAGCAGCCGGGACAGGGGTGAAAAACTGTTTTTT	CASSRDRGEKLFF
NA	NA	18	TRBV6-1	TRBJ2-1	TGTGCCAGCAGTGAAGCATCCCTGGGGGCTGATGGTCGCAATGAGCAGTTCTTC	CASSEASLGADGRNEQFF
NA	NA	11	TRBV28	TRBJ2-3	TGTGCCAGCACTCGCACAGATACGCAGTATTTT	CASTRTDTQYF
NA	NA	13	TRBV7-2	TRBJ1-1	TGTGCCAGCAAGTTACAGCCAGAGGGTGAAGCTTTCTTT	CASKLQPEGEAFF
NA	NA	12	TRBV30	TRBJ2-3	TGTGCCTGGGGACTGGCCCCGGATACGCAGTATTTT	CAWGLAPDTQYF
NA	once	14	TRBV25-1	TRBJ1-5	TGTGCCAGCAGTGATCTCGGGGATAATCAGCCCCAGCATTTT	CASSDLGDNQPQHF
NA	NA	15	TRBV27	TRBJ1-1	TGTGCCAGCAGTCCTCAACGCGGAGGGGACACTGAAGCTTTCTTT	CASSPQRGGDTEAFF
NA	NA	14	TRBV7-2	TRBJ2-2	TGTGCCAGCAGCTTAGAGGGGGTCACCGGGGAGCTGTTTTTT	CASSLEGVTGELFF
TRBD2	NA	15	TRBV5-1	TRBJ2-1	TGCGCCAGCAGCCCCGGGCTAGCGGGGTCCGATGAGCAGTTCTTC	CASSPGLAGSDEQFF
NA	NA	13	TRBV6-1	TRBJ2-5	TGTGCCAGCAGTCTCCCCCCTCAAGAGACCCAGTACTTC	CASSLPPQETQYF
TRBD1	NA	15	TRBV19	TRBJ1-3	TGTGCCAGTAGTCTCCAGGGGGTCTTTGGAAACACCATATATTTT	CASSLQGVFGNTIYF
TRBD1	few	13	TRBV29-1	TRBJ1-2	TGCAGCGTTGGCGGGACAGGTGCCCATGGCTACACCTTC	CSVGGTGAHGYTF
TRBD1	NA	13	TRBV28	TRBJ2-5	TGTGCCAGCTTGGGACAGGGTAAAGAGACCCAGTACTTC	CASLGQGKETQYF
NA	NA	16	TRBV18	TRBJ1-5	TGTGCCAGCTCACCCTTAGGGGGGGGGAGCAATCAGCCCCAGCATTTT	CASSPLGGGSNQPQHF
NA	NA	16	TRBV4-2	TRBJ1-5	TGTGCCAGCAGCCAAGGGGGAGGGGGAGCAAATCAGCCCCAGCATTTT	CASSQGGGGANQPQHF
TRBD2	few	15	TRBV6-2/TRBV6-3	TRBJ2-7	TGTGCCAGCAGTGACCTAGCGGGAGCTTCCTACGAGCAGTACTTC	CASSDLAGASYEQYF
TRBD1	NA	14	TRBV6-2/TRBV6-3	TRBJ2-3	TGTGCCAGCAGCCCCGGACAGGACCTAGATACGCAGTATTTT	CASSPGQDLDTQYF
TRBD2	NA	14	TRBV30	TRBJ2-3	TGTGCCTGGAGTGTGAGCGGGAGGACAGATACGCAGTATTTT	CAWSVSGRTDTQYF